The sequence of this T cell receptor (beta chain) was determined in a study of shared clonotypes between healthy human individuals. From germline, CDR1 is LGHNA and CDR2 YSLEER. J lost 5 bases, V lost 0 bases, and 9 bases had no gene match. The CDR3 runs to 17 residues. Only in-frame clones appear in the TCRdb table, and some are missing; sequencing was by immunoSEQ multiplex PCR. Here the sample spans over 2 million clones, roughly 95% being singletons. As defined, naive CD8 cells were CD45RO-negative and positively selected for CCR7, with terminally differentiated effector memory CD45RA+ cells excluded.

This clonotype was obtained from a young man in good health. The sample consisted of naive CD8+ T cells sorted from blood. The V and J genes are TRBV4-3 and TRBJ2-5; 10 nucleotides match TRBD2. CDR3 nucleotides: TGCGCCAGCAGCCAAGATCCTAGCGGGAGTTCCGTGGAGACCCAGTACTTC. Protein: CASSQDPSGSSVETQYF.